This TCR beta chain was found in a study of shared clonotypes between healthy human individuals. In regard to this clone: Its antigen is currently unknown.

Deep level was the assay's run setting. As originally analysed: ImmunoSEQ output held junction-only sequences without quality scores, so filtering differed. Clones were sequenced by immunoSEQ multiplex PCR, and TCRdb holds only the in-frame ones, with some missing. The D gene and trimming were derived from the DNA, and the V and J assignments and clone size from that table. The data show approximately 500,000 clones, approximately 85% seen once. CDR1 MNHEY and CDR2 SMNVEV come from the germline V gene (reference sequence). Trimming pared 6 bases from V and 6 bases from J, leaving 18 bases between. CDR3 length equals 15 residues. General observations from the study: Represented diversity, genetic and exposure-history alike, was limited by few donors. Sequencing depth was expected to influence donor clonotype sharing.

The receptor comes from a woman in her 40s in good health. Some clones in this sample may be carry-over from other donors' samples. Source material: PBMCs. This chain connects TRBV27 to TRBJ2-1, with D unclear. CDR3 amino acids: CASRRTAPARNEQFF. The CDR3 bases are TGTGCCAGCAGAAGGACGGCCCCAGCTCGCAATGAGCAGTTCTTC.